Listed below are T cell receptor beta chains from one sample, sequenced in a study of blood T cell repertoires in COVID-19. TCRdb's table, derived via immunoSEQ multiplex PCR, lists solely in-frame clones and lacks some. This table holds about 350,000 clones, 86% found once. Sample: peripheral blood. All receptors derive from a woman aged 55-70 years with COVID-19, enrolled during active disease. Each CDR3 is given with its conserved first and last residue. The order of the fields is D gene, V gene, clone size, J gene, CDR3 protein, CDR3 DNA. A D gene is named only where the DNA matches it firmly. Only part of the rows carry a size: once, few, many, or a class if the clone is expanded.

NA,TRBV5-1,NA,TRBJ2-7,CASSRAYEQYF,TGCGCCAGCAGCCGGGCCTACGAGCAGTACTTC
NA,TRBV4-2,NA,TRBJ2-3,CASSQNPGAADTQYF,TGTGCCAGCAGCCAAAATCCAGGGGCCGCAGATACGCAGTATTTT
NA,TRBV9,NA,TRBJ1-2,CASSVSPTAGGGYTF,TGTGCCAGCAGCGTTTCCCCCACAGCCGGGGGAGGCTACACCTTC
NA,TRBV14,NA,TRBJ2-7,CASSQDVSSSYEQYF,TGTGCCAGCAGCCAAGATGTGTCGAGCTCCTACGAGCAGTACTTC
TRBD1,TRBV7-6,NA,TRBJ2-2,CASSLTGGMTGELFF,TGTGCCAGCAGTCTGACAGGGGGCATGACCGGGGAGCTGTTTTTT
TRBD2,TRBV6-6,NA,TRBJ2-3,CASSRRLAGGFTDTQYF,TGTGCCAGCAGTCGACGACTAGCGGGGGGGTTCACAGATACGCAGTATTTT
TRBD2,TRBV27,NA,TRBJ2-7,CASSLSAGAYEQYF,TGTGCCAGCAGTTTATCAGCGGGAGCCTACGAGCAGTACTTC
NA,TRBV19,NA,TRBJ1-5,CATTPGGDSWQPQHF,TGTGCCACCACACCGGGTGGAGATAGTTGGCAGCCCCAGCATTTT
NA,TRBV2,NA,TRBJ2-5,CASSFQGTGQETQYF,TGTGCCAGCAGTTTCCAGGGGACGGGCCAAGAGACCCAGTACTTC
TRBD2,TRBV3-1/TRBV3-2,once,TRBJ2-5,CASSPGLAGGPSEETQYF,TGTGCCAGCAGCCCGGGACTAGCGGGGGGGCCGAGTGAAGAGACCCAGTACTTC
TRBD1,TRBV7-2,NA,TRBJ1-2,CASSTGQGANGYTF,TGTGCCAGCAGCACGGGACAGGGGGCAAACGGCTACACCTTC
NA,TRBV18,NA,TRBJ2-3,CASSAYGGGTDTQYF,TGTGCCAGCTCAGCGTATGGAGGAGGCACAGATACGCAGTATTTT
NA,TRBV13,NA,TRBJ2-1,CASSPIQGNYNEQFF,TGTGCCAGCAGCCCTATACAGGGCAACTACAATGAGCAGTTCTTC
NA,TRBV7-2,NA,TRBJ2-5,CASSPAWSQETQYF,TGTGCCAGCAGCCCGGCTTGGAGCCAAGAGACCCAGTACTTC
NA,TRBV15,NA,TRBJ1-1,CATSRDEGAKAFF,TGTGCCACCAGCAGAGATGAAGGGGCAAAAGCTTTCTTT
TRBD1,TRBV27,NA,TRBJ2-2,CASSLIQGSGELFF,TGTGCCAGCAGTTTAATACAGGGGTCCGGGGAGCTGTTTTTT
TRBD1,TRBV5-1,NA,TRBJ2-3,CASSLRTGGDTQYF,TGCGCCAGCAGCCTCCGGACAGGGGGAGATACGCAGTATTTT
NA,TRBV19,few,TRBJ1-6,CASSPGAGRFLVASLHF,TGTGCCAGTAGCCCCGGGGCGGGACGTTTCCTTGTTGCCTCCCTCCACTTT
NA,TRBV11-3,NA,TRBJ1-3,CASSLRQASGNTIYF,TGTGCCAGCAGCCTCAGACAGGCCTCTGGAAACACCATATATTTT
NA,TRBV5-1,once,TRBJ1-4,CASSPRGGSGEKLFF,TGCGCCAGCAGCCCCCGGGGGGGAAGCGGTGAAAAACTGTTTTTT
NA,TRBV2,NA,TRBJ1-4,CASSNGGVNEKLFF,TGTGCCAGCAGTAACGGGGGGGTAAATGAAAAACTGTTTTTT
TRBD2,TRBV11-2,NA,TRBJ2-1,CASSHLAGEYNEQFF,TGTGCCAGCAGCCATCTAGCGGGAGAATACAATGAGCAGTTCTTC
TRBD1,TRBV11-3,few,TRBJ1-1,CASSFGQGVEAFF,TGTGCCAGCAGCTTTGGACAGGGTGTTGAAGCTTTCTTT
NA,TRBV2,NA,TRBJ1-3,CASSEGRGGGNTIYF,TGTGCCAGCAGTGAAGGGCGAGGGGGTGGAAACACCATATATTTT
NA,TRBV4-2,once,TRBJ1-1,CASSQSVHTEAFF,TGTGCCAGCAGCCAATCAGTACACACTGAAGCTTTCTTT
NA,TRBV1,NA,TRBJ2-2,CTSSQDPFSGTSHTGELFF,TGCACCAGCAGCCAAGATCCCTTCAGTGGGACAAGCCACACCGGGGAGCTGTTTTTT
TRBD2,TRBV9,NA,TRBJ2-2,CASSRGLAGGPGYTGELFF,TGTGCCAGCAGCCGCGGACTAGCGGGGGGGCCCGGGTACACCGGGGAGCTGTTTTTT
NA,TRBV4-1,NA,TRBJ1-1,CASSHPGISNTEAFF,TGCGCCAGCAGCCACCCGGGGATCTCGAACACTGAAGCTTTCTTT
NA,TRBV19,few,TRBJ1-5,CASTQSNQPQHF,TGTGCCAGTACCCAGAGCAATCAGCCCCAGCATTTT
NA,TRBV29-1,NA,TRBJ1-1,CSVAFGLSTEAFF,TGCAGCGTTGCCTTTGGGCTCTCCACTGAAGCTTTCTTT
NA,TRBV7-2,NA,TRBJ2-7,CASSLLPGGEYEQYF,TGTGCCAGCAGCTTATTGCCGGGGGGCGAATACGAGCAGTACTTC
TRBD1,TRBV7-3,once,TRBJ1-2,CASSLTSSGLGGTGLYGYTF,TGTGCCAGCAGCTTAACCAGTTCGGGTTTAGGAGGGACAGGTCTCTATGGCTACACCTTC
NA,TRBV5-4,NA,TRBJ2-3,CASSLFPRDSNTDTQYF,TGTGCCAGCAGCTTGTTCCCCCGGGACTCTAACACAGATACGCAGTATTTT
TRBD2,TRBV11-2,NA,TRBJ2-1,CASSPGLGGTNEQFF,TGTGCCAGCAGCCCGGGACTAGGTGGGACAAATGAGCAGTTCTTC
NA,TRBV5-6,once,TRBJ2-6,CASRPRMLSGANVLTF,TGTGCCAGCAGACCGCGCATGCTCTCTGGGGCCAACGTCCTGACTTTC
TRBD1,TRBV4-1,NA,TRBJ1-2,CASSQDGNRGDGYTF,TGCGCCAGCAGCCAAGACGGAAACAGGGGTGATGGCTACACCTTC
TRBD1,TRBV2,NA,TRBJ1-6,CASSAWDSTPLHF,TGTGCCAGCAGTGCTTGGGACAGCACACCCCTCCACTTT
TRBD2,TRBV30,once,TRBJ2-7,CAWRTYQRGGQYEQYF,TGTGCCTGGAGGACTTACCAGCGGGGGGGCCAATACGAGCAGTACTTC
NA,TRBV10-3,once,TRBJ1-1,CAISESLQLNTEAFF,TGTGCCATCAGTGAGTCATTACAGCTGAACACTGAAGCTTTCTTT
TRBD1,TRBV5-5,NA,TRBJ1-2,CASSLAGGPNYGYTF,TGTGCCAGCAGCTTGGCAGGGGGCCCTAACTATGGCTACACCTTC
NA,TRBV28,NA,TRBJ2-3,CASSAPDGGSTDTQYF,TGTGCCAGCAGTGCTCCGGACGGGGGTAGTACAGATACGCAGTATTTT
NA,TRBV30,few,TRBJ1-2,CAWTPRGGNYGYTF,TGTGCCTGGACCCCACGGGGAGGGAACTATGGCTACACCTTC
NA,TRBV6-5,NA,TRBJ1-2,CASIDRPTANYGYTF,TGTGCCAGCATCGACAGACCGACAGCCAACTATGGCTACACCTTC
TRBD1,TRBV2,NA,TRBJ1-2,CASSGQGDDGYTF,TGTGCCAGCAGTGGACAGGGGGACGATGGCTACACCTTC
TRBD1,TRBV19,once,TRBJ1-2,CASSGTGVFYGYTF,TGTGCCAGTAGCGGGACAGGGGTCTTTTATGGCTACACCTTC
NA,TRBV12-5,NA,TRBJ1-6,CASGLVRARDSPLHF,TGTGCTAGTGGTTTGGTACGCGCCAGGGATTCACCCCTCCACTTT
TRBD1,TRBV6-5,once,TRBJ2-7,CASSYHGTGGSEQYF,TGTGCCAGCAGTTACCACGGGACAGGGGGAAGCGAGCAGTACTTC
TRBD2,TRBV7-2,NA,TRBJ2-7,CASSLRVVSGGYEQYF,TGTGCCAGCAGCCTGCGGGTGGTGAGCGGGGGTTACGAGCAGTACTTC
TRBD1,TRBV15,NA,TRBJ1-2,CATSEGQGFLWGYTF,TGTGCCACCAGCGAGGGACAGGGCTTTCTATGGGGCTACACCTTC
NA,TRBV5-4,NA,TRBJ1-6,CASSLEQGNSPLHF,TGTGCCAGCAGCTTAGAACAGGGTAATTCACCCCTCCACTTT
NA,TRBV19,NA,TRBJ1-1,CASSTDGGGEAFF,TGTGCCAGTAGTACCGACGGGGGGGGTGAAGCTTTCTTT
TRBD2,TRBV3-1/TRBV3-2,NA,TRBJ2-1,CASSQGLGGGGNEQFF,TGTGCCAGCAGCCAAGGACTGGGCGGGGGAGGAAATGAGCAGTTCTTC
TRBD1,TRBV19,NA,TRBJ1-6,CASSIRDRSSYNSPLHF,TGTGCCAGTAGTATAAGGGACAGGAGCTCCTATAATTCACCCCTCCACTTT